This TCR beta chain was found in a study of OX40 agonist ivuxolimab in advanced cancers. About the research overall: Dose-escalation patients suffered from hepatocellular carcinoma, melanoma, renal cell or head and neck cancer. Study-level results: Clonal expansion from baseline to week 6 occurred in both CD4+ and CD8+ T cells. Expanded clones tended on average to be more numerous among CD8+ T cells than CD4+.

Blood draws occurred at baseline, cycle 4 day 1, and cycle 7 day 1. About this clone itself: Its specificity is unknown.

Method: immunoSEQ multiplex PCR; TCRdb's copy keeps in-frame clones and lacks some. The repertoire holds some 50,000 clones, with over 75% as singletons. This TCR derives from an adult with an advanced solid tumor such as melanoma, head and neck, liver or kidney cancer. The sample here was CD4+ or CD8+ T cells sorted from blood, taken in a trial of the OX40 agonist ivuxolimab.

The CDR3 sequence is CASSLTGQGYTGELFF. DNA for the CDR3: TGTGCCAGCAGCTTAACGGGACAGGGCTACACCGGGGAGCTGTTTTTT. The genes are TRBV7-2 and TRBJ2-2; the match to TRBD1 covers 9 bases. The CDR3 consists of 16 residues. Looked up from germline, CDR1 is SGHTA and CDR2 is FQGNSA. V gave up 2 bases and J gave up 3 bases; unmatched junction bases: 4.